This is a list of T cell receptor beta chains from one sample in a study of T-cell reconstitution after alpha-beta-depleted transplantation in children. TCRdb called the PCR reads again in MiXCR, with one record for every CDR3 protein. Among hundreds of thousands of distinct CDR3 sequences, 20% to 30% were seen once, and the ten largest hold 4% to 5.5%. The sample was PBMCs, mostly from graft donor cells, taken 360 days after TCRalphabeta/CD19-depleted stem cell transplant. The receptors stem from a female patient between 2 and 15 years old who had a stem cell transplant for congenital amegakaryocytic thrombocytopenia, so the T cells may come from the graft donor. The CDR3 runs from the conserved cysteine through the conserved F or W. The order of the fields is clone size, V gene, D gene, J gene, CDR3 DNA, CDR3 protein. The D gene is left open where the match is weak. Clone size is shown for a subset of rows, as once, few, many or a class of expanded clone.

.	TRBV20-1	.	TRBJ1-1	TGCAGTGCTCCTTATATGAACACTGAAGCTTTCTTT	CSAPYMNTEAFF
many	TRBV12-3/TRBV12-4	.	TRBJ2-2	TGTGCCAGCAGCACGACAGAGATTTTATCGAACACCGGGGAGCTGTTTTTT	CASSTTEILSNTGELFF
.	TRBV7-8	.	TRBJ2-7	TGTGCCAGCAGCCCGTTAATCTGGGAGCAGTACTTC	CASSPLIWEQYF
.	TRBV12-3/TRBV12-4	.	TRBJ1-1	TGTGCCAGCAGTTTACAACCGGACAGTTCGAACACTGAAGCTTTCTTT	CASSLQPDSSNTEAFF
once	TRBV12-3/TRBV12-4	.	TRBJ1-2	TGTGCCAGCAGTTTAGGAGCAGGGAGGTACTATGGCTACACCTTC	CASSLGAGRYYGYTF
.	TRBV18	.	TRBJ1-1	TGTGCCAGCTCACCAACAAGCAGGAACACTGAAGCTTTCTTT	CASSPTSRNTEAFF
many	TRBV5-1	.	TRBJ1-2	TGCGCCAGCAGCCCCTTAGGGGGGAGTGGATATGGCTACACCTTC	CASSPLGGSGYGYTF
.	TRBV6-2/TRBV6-3	.	TRBJ2-1	TGTGCCAGCAGTGGTCTTGGCGGGGGCCATGAGCAGTTCTTC	CASSGLGGGHEQFF
.	TRBV2	.	TRBJ1-4	TGTGCCGGGCAGGGTGATGCCGAAAAACTGTTTTTT	CAGQGDAEKLFF
few	TRBV12-3/TRBV12-4	TRBD1	TRBJ2-7	TGTGCCAGCAGTAAGCGGACAGGGATGGAGCAGTACTTC	CASSKRTGMEQYF
many	TRBV12-3/TRBV12-4	TRBD1	TRBJ1-6	TGTGCCAGCAGGCCGGGACAGGGGTATTCACCCCTCCACTTT	CASRPGQGYSPLHF
many	TRBV29-1	.	TRBJ1-2	TGCAGCGTTGAAGAGGGCAAGAACTATGGCTACACCTTC	CSVEEGKNYGYTF
.	TRBV28	.	TRBJ2-7	TGTGCCAGCAGTTTCGGGGATCTCTACGAGCAGTACTTC	CASSFGDLYEQYF
.	TRBV4-3	.	TRBJ1-2	TGCGCCAGCAGCCCAACAGGGAGCTATGGCTACACCTTC	CASSPTGSYGYTF
once	TRBV7-2	.	TRBJ1-5	TGTGCCAGCAGCGGGGGGGTCGGGCAGCCCCAGCATTTT	CASSGGVGQPQHF
.	TRBV20-1	TRBD2	TRBJ2-3	TGCAGTGCTAGAGATAGCGGACTAGCAACAGATACGCAGTATTTT	CSARDSGLATDTQYF
.	TRBV7-2	TRBD2	TRBJ2-3	TGTGCCAGCAGCTTGACTAGCGGGAGGTATGATACGCAGTATTTT	CASSLTSGRYDTQYF
.	TRBV7-9	.	TRBJ1-1	TGTGCCAGCAGCTTTGAGTCGAACACTGAAGCTTTCTTT	CASSFESNTEAFF
.	TRBV6-2/TRBV6-3	.	TRBJ2-7	TGTGCCAGCTCAAATGCGGGACTTTCTACGAACGAGGAGTACTTC	CASSNAGLSTNEEYF
few	TRBV20-1	.	TRBJ2-3	TGCAGTGCTAAACGGAAGGCCTACCTCACAGATACGCAGTATTTT	CSAKRKAYLTDTQYF
.	TRBV21-1	.	TRBJ2-1	TGTGCCAGCAGCAATAAAGGAGGACCCTACAATGACCAGTTCTTC	CASSNKGGPYNDQFF
few	TRBV20-1	.	TRBJ1-2	TGCAGTGCTAGAGAGCCTAAACAGGCGATCGGGTATGGCTACACCTTC	CSAREPKQAIGYGYTF
.	TRBV28	TRBD2	TRBJ2-1	TGTGCCAGCACTAGCTCAAGGGCTAGCGGGAGACATGCTGAGCAGTTCTTC	CASTSSRASGRHAEQFF
.	TRBV20-1	TRBD2	TRBJ2-7	TGCAGTGCTAGGGAAACTAGCGGGTATATCTCCTACGAGCAGTACTTC	CSARETSGYISYEQYF
.	TRBV7-2	.	TRBJ2-7	TGTGCCAGCAGCTTTATTGCTTCCCACGAGCAGTACTTC	CASSFIASHEQYF
few	TRBV20-1	TRBD2	TRBJ2-5	TGCAGTGTTACTAGCGGGAGGGCGTGGGAGACCCAGTACTTC	CSVTSGRAWETQYF
many	TRBV29-1	.	TRBJ2-3	TGCAGCGTTGCGACGAGCACAGATACGCAGTATTTT	CSVATSTDTQYF
.	TRBV5-1	TRBD1	TRBJ2-3	TGCGCCAGCAGCGAAGACAGGGTTCCAGATACGCAGTATTTT	CASSEDRVPDTQYF
many	TRBV7-3	.	TRBJ2-6	TGTGCCAGCAGCCGGGACCCCTCTGGGGCCAACGTCCTGACTTTC	CASSRDPSGANVLTF
.	TRBV19	.	TRBJ2-1	TGTGCCAGTAGTATAGATCTAGGTAGTTTCGATGAGCAGTTCTTC	CASSIDLGSFDEQFF
.	TRBV7-9	.	TRBJ1-4	TGTGCCAGCAGCTTAGAGGATGGGGGCTCCGCTAATGAAAAACTGTTTTTT	CASSLEDGGSANEKLFF
few	TRBV12-3/TRBV12-4	.	TRBJ2-3	TGTGCCAGCAGTTTTCAAGGGAGAGTTCGCACAGATACGCAGTATTTT	CASSFQGRVRTDTQYF
.	TRBV29-1	.	TRBJ2-7	TGCAGCGTTGAAGCCACCGGGACCAACTACGAGCAGTACTTC	CSVEATGTNYEQYF
.	TRBV5-4	TRBD1	TRBJ2-5	TGTGCCAGCAGCCCACGCCGGGACAGGGTGGCCGAGACCCAGTACTTC	CASSPRRDRVAETQYF
many	TRBV3-1	.	TRBJ2-7	TGTGCCAGCAGCCAAGATAAAATAACGCAGTACTTC	CASSQDKITQYF
few	TRBV4-1	TRBD1	TRBJ2-7	TGCGCCAGCAGCCTGGCCGGGACAGCGTCCTACGAGCAGTACTTC	CASSLAGTASYEQYF
few	TRBV6-1	TRBD1	TRBJ1-5	TGTGCCAGCATCTCGGGACAGTATAGCAATCAGCCCCAGCATTTT	CASISGQYSNQPQHF
.	TRBV25-1	.	TRBJ1-4	TGTGCCAGCAGCCTAGCCGTTAATGAAAAACTGTTTTTT	CASSLAVNEKLFF
many	TRBV12-3/TRBV12-4	.	TRBJ1-5	TGTGCCAGCAGTTCGGGGGGCAATCAGCCCCAGCATTTT	CASSSGGNQPQHF
few	TRBV12-3/TRBV12-4	TRBD1	TRBJ1-2	TGTGCCAGCAGTTTAGCGCTTAGGACAGGGGGTGATGGCTACACCTTC	CASSLALRTGGDGYTF
.	TRBV2	.	TRBJ1-5	TGTGCCAGCAGGGGCCCAGGGCGAAATCAGCCCCAGCATTTT	CASRGPGRNQPQHF
.	TRBV5-1	.	TRBJ2-1	TGCGCCAGCAGCTCGCAGCCGACTGGCGGTGAGCAGTTCTTC	CASSSQPTGGEQFF
few	TRBV5-1	TRBD1	TRBJ2-7	TGCGCCAGCAGGCCCGCGGGACAGGTCTACGAGCAGTACTTC	CASRPAGQVYEQYF
many	TRBV29-1	.	TRBJ2-5	TGCAGCGTTGATACCCAAGAGACCCAGTACTTC	CSVDTQETQYF
.	TRBV12-3/TRBV12-4	.	TRBJ1-1	TGTGCCAGCAGCGCCCCAGGACGGTCTGAAGCTTTCTTT	CASSAPGRSEAFF
.	TRBV29-1	TRBD2	TRBJ2-5	TGCAGCGTCGCGACTAGCGGGACGGAGACCCAGTACTTC	CSVATSGTETQYF
few	TRBV20-1	.	TRBJ2-1	TGCAGTGCTAGAGATCGGGGAAGGTACAATGAGCAGTTCTTC	CSARDRGRYNEQFF
few	TRBV4-1	.	TRBJ2-3	TGCGCCAGCAGCCAAGAACTGGTTCCAGGGGATACGCAGTATTTT	CASSQELVPGDTQYF
many	TRBV5-1	.	TRBJ2-3	TGCGCCAGCAGCTTGGAAAACAGGGCAGGCACAGATACGCAGTATTTT	CASSLENRAGTDTQYF
few	TRBV3-1	.	TRBJ2-2	TGTGCCAGCAGCCAGGGACGAACGACAAACCGGGAGCTGTTTTTT	CASSQGRTTNRELFF
few	TRBV5-1	.	TRBJ2-7	TGCGCCAGCAGCAAATCAGGGGCCTCCTACGAGCAGTACTTC	CASSKSGASYEQYF
.	TRBV3-1	.	TRBJ2-1	TGTGCCAGCAGCCAAGAGATAGTCGAGGGGGGTCTAGCGGACTCCTACAATGAGCAGTTCTTC	CASSQEIVEGGLADSYNEQFF
.	TRBV5-1	.	TRBJ1-5	TGCGCCAGCAGCTTCGGGGGGGCTAATCAGCCCCAGCATTTT	CASSFGGANQPQHF
.	TRBV20-1	.	TRBJ2-7	TGCAGTGCTAGAGATAATGGGAGGCCCTACTACGAGCAGTACTTC	CSARDNGRPYYEQYF
.	TRBV2	.	TRBJ2-1	TGTGCCAGCAGTACGAGGACCTTC	CASSTRTF